This T cell receptor (beta chain) was recovered during a study of blood T cells in healthy people across ages. Each donor was a healthy Caucasian individual from Russia, aged about 6 to 90. In regard to this clonotype: Its antigen is unidentified.

CDR1 and CDR2 (germline): SGHRS, YFSETQ. The CDR3 has 16 residues. Trimming shortened V by 0 bases and J by 3 bases, and 15 bases separated the two germline ends. Broader study findings: The unsorted PBMCs prevented any conclusive comparison of naive versus antigen-experienced cells.

A second PCR of roughly 7 to 11 cycles used a sample-barcoded 5' primer and a J-beta primer mix. TCRdb ran MiXCR on the 5' RACE reads and lists one entry per CDR3 protein. The table records some 850,000 distinct CDR3 sequences, under 30% of them present only once. These sequences were also reported in another study, on T cells of mothers and their children.

V and J are TRBV5-1 and TRBJ2-5; D is uncertain. This clonotype was sampled from a boy younger than 18 in good health. Material for sequencing was blood. The CDR3 nucleotides read TGCGCCAGCAGCTTGGGGTCGGTGCACTCCGAAGAGACCCAGTACTTC. It specifies CASSLGSVHSEETQYF.